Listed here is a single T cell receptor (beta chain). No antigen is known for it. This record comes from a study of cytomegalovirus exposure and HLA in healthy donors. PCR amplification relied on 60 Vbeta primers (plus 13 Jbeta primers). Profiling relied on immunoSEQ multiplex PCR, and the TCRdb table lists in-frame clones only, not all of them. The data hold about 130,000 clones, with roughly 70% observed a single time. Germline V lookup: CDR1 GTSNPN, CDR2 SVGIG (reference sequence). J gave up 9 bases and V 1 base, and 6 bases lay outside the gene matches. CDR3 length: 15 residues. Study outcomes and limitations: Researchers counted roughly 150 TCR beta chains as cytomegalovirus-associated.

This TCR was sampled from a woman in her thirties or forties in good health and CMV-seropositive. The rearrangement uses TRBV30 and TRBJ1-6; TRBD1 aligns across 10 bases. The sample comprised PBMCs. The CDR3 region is CAWSASGQGRSPLHF. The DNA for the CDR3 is TGTGCCTGGAGTGCCTCGGGACAGGGGCGTTCACCCCTCCACTTT.